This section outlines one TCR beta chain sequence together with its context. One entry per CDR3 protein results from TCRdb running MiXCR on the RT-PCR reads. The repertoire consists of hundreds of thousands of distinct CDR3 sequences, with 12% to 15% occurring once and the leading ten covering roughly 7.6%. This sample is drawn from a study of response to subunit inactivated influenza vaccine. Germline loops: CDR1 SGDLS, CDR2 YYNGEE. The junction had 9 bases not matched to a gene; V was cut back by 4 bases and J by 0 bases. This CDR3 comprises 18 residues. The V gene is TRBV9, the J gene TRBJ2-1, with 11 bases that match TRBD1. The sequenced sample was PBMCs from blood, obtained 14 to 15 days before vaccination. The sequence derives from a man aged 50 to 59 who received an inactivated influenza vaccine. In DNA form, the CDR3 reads TGTGCCAGCAGCCTCGGGACAGGGGGTACCCCCTCCTACAATGAGCAGTTCTTC. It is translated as CASSLGTGGTPSYNEQFF.